The entry that follows covers one T cell receptor (beta chain) sequence. V was cut by 1 base and J by 5 bases, with 9 bases left in between. The CDR3 is made up of 13 amino acids. Germline CDR1 reads SGHRS; CDR2 reads YFSETQ. The data were taken from a study of control samples from healthy donors and cancer patients. Profiling relied on immunoSEQ multiplex PCR, and the TCRdb table lists in-frame clones only, not all of them. The data hold approximately 170,000 clones, with roughly 90% observed a single time. The chain combines TRBV5-1 with TRBJ1-1, with D uncertain. The sequence was collected from a woman aged 45-59 years in good health. Sequences were obtained from blood. CDR3 sequence reads: CASSLSAPTEAFF. CDR3 nucleotide sequence: TGCGCCAGCAGCTTGTCGGCCCCTACTGAAGCTTTCTTT.